These 16 T cell receptor beta chains were sequenced from one sample in a study of blood T cell repertoires in COVID-19. Generated by immunoSEQ multiplex PCR, the TCRdb table keeps only in-frame clones and is missing some. The sample has about 150,000 clones; about four fifths are singletons. The sequencing sample was made of peripheral blood. The receptors shown here come from a man between 65 and 85 years old with acute or convalescent COVID-19.

The CDR3 here is CASSLSTGGAANEKLFF. The CDR3 coding sequence is TGTGCCAGCAGCCTCTCGACAGGGGGCGCGGCTAATGAAAAACTGTTTTTT. The chain recombines TRBV9 with TRBJ1-4; TRBD1 agrees at 10 bases. The trim removed 4 bases at V and 3 bases at J, leaving 9 bases unmatched. This CDR3 contains 17 residues. Germline CDR1 reads SGDLS; CDR2 reads YYNGEE.

V usage is TRBV24-1 and J usage is TRBJ2-7, with 9 bases lining up with TRBD1. This CDR3 has 15 residues. V lost 3 bases, J lost 2 bases, and 4 bases stayed unmatched. Germline V CDR1 and CDR2: KGHDR, SFDVKD. The CDR3 nucleotides read TGTGCCACCAGTGATCCCGGGACAGGGCCCTACGAGCAGTACTTC. This encodes CATSDPGTGPYEQYF.

This chain connects TRBV11-1 to TRBJ2-1; 10 nucleotides align to TRBD1. Germline V CDR1 and CDR2: SGHAT, FQDESV (reference sequence). The CDR3 has 15 amino acids. The trim removed 3 bases at V and 7 bases at J, leaving 6 bases unmatched. CDR3 in amino acids: CASSLFGTGENEQFF. CDR3 in DNA: TGTGCCAGCAGCTTGTTTGGGACAGGGGAGAATGAGCAGTTCTTC.

This CDR3 is CASSDRSQETQYF. The CDR3 DNA is TGTGCCAGCAGCGACAGGAGCCAAGAGACCCAGTACTTC. The rearrangement joins TRBV7-3 to TRBJ2-5, with D maybe TRBD1 (6 bases). With 5 bases removed from V and 1 base from J, the gap between germline ends came to 8 bases. The CDR3 sequence is 13 residues long. Germline V CDR1 and CDR2: SGHTA, FQGTGA.

This clone occurred once. The CDR3 is CASSFEGQGNTQYF. The CDR3, as DNA: TGCGCCAGCAGCTTCGAAGGACAAGGGAATACGCAGTATTTT. The chain is built from TRBV5-1 and TRBJ2-3; TRBD1 might be the D (5 bases). The CDR3 has 14 amino acids. Trimming took off 2 bases at V and 7 bases at J, with 14 bases between the two ends. CDR1 and CDR2 from the germline V gene are SGHRS and YFSETQ.

The genes are TRBV7-2 and TRBJ1-1; D is uncertain. Germline V gene sequence: CDR1 SGHTA, CDR2 FQGNSA. This CDR3 contains 13 residues. V dropped 3 bases and J dropped 1 base, with 6 bases sitting between them. This chain's CDR3 is CASSFSENTEAFF. CDR3 nucleotide sequence: TGTGCCAGCAGCTTCAGTGAGAACACTGAAGCTTTCTTT.

The V call is TRBV5-1, the J call TRBJ2-1, with 10 nucleotides matching TRBD2. V was clipped by 2 bases and J by 6 bases; unmatched bases: 2. This CDR3 is 14 amino acids long. The germline V gene has CDR1 SGHRS and CDR2 YFSETQ. The CDR3 protein is CASSFSSGGNEQFF. CDR3 nucleotides: TGCGCCAGCAGCTTTTCTAGCGGGGGCAATGAGCAGTTCTTC.

V usage is TRBV4-2 and J usage is TRBJ2-1; the match to TRBD2 covers 12 bases. Germline assignment: CDR1 LGHNA and CDR2 YNFKEQ. V lost 4 bases to trimming and J lost 4 bases; unmatched junction nucleotides: 5. This CDR3 contains 16 residues. CDR3 bases: TGTGCCAGCAGCCTCCAACTAGCGGGGGGTTACAATGAGCAGTTCTTC. Translated: CASSLQLAGGYNEQFF.

The chain links TRBV5-1 to TRBJ2-7; TRBD2 aligns across 10 bases. Germline assignment: CDR1 SGHRS and CDR2 YFSETQ. This CDR3 comprises 15 residues. Trimming removed 4 bases from V and 0 bases from J; junction bases left unmatched: 4. CDR3 sequence reads: CASSAGLAASYEQYF. The CDR3 DNA sequence: TGCGCCAGCAGCGCCGGACTAGCGGCCTCCTACGAGCAGTACTTC.

The DNA of the CDR3 is TGTGCCAGTACATCACGTTCGCGGGAAGGGTCCTACAATGAGCAGTTCTTC. Protein: CASTSRSREGSYNEQFF. V gene TRBV19 combines with J gene TRBJ2-1; D perhaps matches TRBD2 (6 bases). The CDR3 is made up of 17 amino acids. Trimming cost V 7 bases and J 1 base, with 20 bases left between them. CDR1 and CDR2 (germline): LNHDA, SQIVND (reference sequence).

This clone was observed a single time. The chain joins TRBV15 to TRBJ2-7, with D tentatively TRBD2 (7 bases). V gave up 8 bases and J gave up 3 bases, with 20 bases separating them. The CDR3 consists of 15 residues. CDR1 is LNHNV and CDR2 is YYDKDF in the germline V gene (reference sequence). The CDR3 loop is CATGGGSATGYEQYF. The CDR3 nucleotides are TGTGCCACCGGGGGGGGCAGTGCAACCGGCTACGAGCAGTACTTC.

The rearrangement uses TRBV28 and TRBJ2-5, with 8 bases aligning to TRBD1. CDR3 size: 15 residues. The germline V gene encodes CDR1 MDHEN and CDR2 SYDVKM. Germline trimming cut 1 base from V and 4 bases from J; bases unmatched to any gene: 5. CDR3 loop: CASSLSGGRRETQYF. CDR3 DNA: TGTGCCAGCAGTTTATCAGGGGGCCGTCGAGAGACCCAGTACTTC.

The DNA for the CDR3 is TGTGCCAGCAGCGTACGGGGGGCCAACAATGAGCAGTTCTTC. Encoded protein: CASSVRGANNEQFF. The V call is TRBV9, the J call TRBJ2-1, with D possibly matching TRBD2 (7 bases). The CDR3 is 14 residues long. V shed 1 base and J shed 5 bases, with 10 bases lying between them. Germline lookup yields CDR1 SGDLS and CDR2 YYNGEE.

The chain has TRBV5-1 and TRBJ1-2; 8 bases are shared with TRBD1. The CDR3 covers 16 residues. The germline V gene has CDR1 SGHRS and CDR2 YFSETQ. The junction had 9 bases not matched to a gene; V was cut back by 4 bases and J by 1 base. CDR3 residues: CASSLFQGANNYGYTF. The CDR3 DNA follows: TGCGCCAGCAGCCTGTTCCAGGGGGCTAATAACTATGGCTACACCTTC.

This clone has just one count. This chain links TRBV20-1 with TRBJ2-7, with D maybe TRBD2 (5 bases). The CDR3 has 14 residues. V lost 6 bases and J 9 bases, leaving 24 bases between the germline ends. The germline gives CDR1 DFQATT, CDR2 SNEGSKA (reference sequence). The CDR3 DNA reads as TGCAGTGCGAGTGGGCCGGCCTCCTACGAGGGGCAGTACTTC. As protein: CSASGPASYEGQYF.

Notes on this clone: An end of the junction differs from the germline gene, which may be a read error. This chain connects TRBV5-1 to TRBJ2-7; 8 positions agree with TRBD2. This CDR3 is built from 15 residues. CDR1 SGHRS and CDR2 YFSETQ come from the germline V gene. The CDR3 DNA follows: TGCGCCCGCAGCCCGGGGGGGGGATCCAACTACGAGCAGTACTTC. It encodes CARSPGGGSNYEQYF.